Shown below are 2 T cell receptor beta chains from a single sample sequenced in a study of blood T cells in healthy people across ages. Using a J-beta primer mix together with a sample-barcoded 5' primer, a second PCR was run for 7 to 11 cycles. TCRdb reprocessed the 5' RACE reads via MiXCR and lists one record per CDR3 protein. The sample lists 780,000 or so distinct CDR3 sequences, around half seen once, with under 50% in the top ten. The sequenced sample consisted of blood. These receptors were collected from a man aged 80 or over in good health.

This clonotype was picked up a small number of times. The chain has TRBV24-1 and TRBJ2-3; tentatively, D is TRBD1 (7 bases). Trimming cost V 9 bases and J 2 bases, with 11 bases left between them. The CDR3 totals 13 residues. The V gene's germline CDR1 is KGHDR and CDR2 SFDVKD. The CDR3 bases are TGTGCCACCGGAGGGACAGTCACAGATACGCAGTATTTT. Protein: CATGGTVTDTQYF.

The V gene is TRBV9, the J gene TRBJ2-1; D is uncertain. Germline loops: CDR1 SGDLS, CDR2 YYNGEE. V was cut by 4 bases and J by 1 base, with 15 bases left in between. The CDR3 is 16 amino acids. The CDR3 bases are TGTGCCAGCAGCCCCCGTCCGGGTTTTTCCTACAATGAGCAGTTCTTC. Its protein product is CASSPRPGFSYNEQFF.